This is a list of T cell receptor beta chains from one sample in a study of identical twins. TCRdb analysed the 5' RACE reads with MiXCR anew, one entry per CDR3 protein. Among under 900,000 distinct CDR3 sequences listed, more than 9% were seen once. The same data also went into a second study, on yellow fever vaccine responses in identical twins.

Source material: PBMCs. The source of these receptors is a woman aged 18 to 35 in good health. CDR3s include the opening cysteine and the closing phenylalanine or tryptophan. The D gene is left open where the match is weak. A clone size is listed for some rows: how often the clone was seen (once, few, many), or a class if it is expanded.

>TRBV29-1|TRBJ2-3|TRBD1|few
TGCAGCGTTGAAGGGACAGGGACCACAGATACGCAGTATTTT
CSVEGTGTTDTQYF
>TRBV20-1|TRBJ1-1|.|many
TGCAGTGCTAGACGGAACACTGAAGCTTTCTTT
CSARRNTEAFF
>TRBV4-1|TRBJ2-1|TRBD2|.
TGCGCCAGCAGCCAAGATAGTCTAGCGGGGAGGAGTGAGCAGTTCTTC
CASSQDSLAGRSEQFF
>TRBV29-1|TRBJ2-7|TRBD2|few
TGCAGCGTGGGGCGACTAGCGGGAGGCGACGAGCAGTACTTC
CSVGRLAGGDEQYF
>TRBV10-3|TRBJ1-6|.|.
TGTGCCATCAGTGATATAGGCCTAGTTAATTCACCCCTCCACTTT
CAISDIGLVNSPLHF
>TRBV7-8|TRBJ1-1|.|.
TGTGCCAGCAGCACGGGGAGGGGGACAGAAGCTTTCTTT
CASSTGRGTEAFF
>TRBV6-2/TRBV6-3|TRBJ2-1|.|many
TGTGCCAGCAGCCCGATAGGCGGAACCTGGTTCTTC
CASSPIGGTWFF
>TRBV7-2|TRBJ2-1|TRBD2|many
TGTGCCAGCAGCTTAAGGCCGACGGGGGGACCCTACAATGAGCAGTTCTTC
CASSLRPTGGPYNEQFF
>TRBV7-8|TRBJ1-5|TRBD1|.
TGTGCCAGCAGCGGCGGGACAGGCAGTAGCAATCAGCCCCAGCATTTT
CASSGGTGSSNQPQHF
>TRBV24-1|TRBJ2-5|TRBD1|once
TGTGCCACCAGTGATTCGGGGACAGCTTCCCAAGAGACCCAGTACTTC
CATSDSGTASQETQYF
>TRBV20-1|TRBJ2-5|.|few
TGCAGTGCTAGAGAGGCAGGGTGGGGGCAAGAGACCCAGTACTTC
CSAREAGWGQETQYF
>TRBV12-3/TRBV12-4|TRBJ2-3|.|.
TGTGCCAGCAGACCTAGCGCTAACACAGATACGCAGTATTTT
CASRPSANTDTQYF